A single sample gave rise to the 5 T cell receptor beta chains below, sequenced in a study of human T cells and chemical hapten exposure. Indicated time point: pre-sensitization, week 0. Treatment noted: therapeutic diphenylcyclopropenone sensitization with weekly scalp DPC. TCRdb re-derived calls from the RACE reads in MiXCR, one entry per CDR3 protein. The repertoire consists of about 92,000 distinct CDR3 sequences, with around 9.5% occurring once and the leading ten covering approximately 3.9%. Sample: whole blood, taken in connection with sensitization to the hapten diphenylcyclopropenone (DPC). The source of these receptors is a woman aged 40 to 50 with alopecia areata. Some clones in this sample may be carry-over from other donors' samples.

This clonotype was recorded at least ten times. The rearrangement links TRBV29-1 to TRBJ2-1, with D unclear. Germline V gives CDR1 SQVTM, CDR2 ANQGSEA. The V end was cut by 5 bases, the J end by 8 bases, with 13 bases between. CDR3 length: 12 amino acids. The CDR3 nucleotides read TGCAGCGTTAGATCCGGGTGGGATGAGCAGTTCTTC. This sequence encodes CSVRSGWDEQFF.

Many counts were recorded for this clonotype. The chain is built from TRBV6-4 and TRBJ2-3, with TRBD2 identical over 10 bases. V shed 5 bases, J shed 1 base, and the junction held 6 bases outside the gene matches. This CDR3 region has 16 residues. Germline V gene sequence: CDR1 MRHNA, CDR2 SNTAGT. The CDR3 here is CASSPQGTSGTDTQYF. The CDR3 coding sequence is TGTGCCAGCAGTCCCCAAGGGACTAGCGGCACAGATACGCAGTATTTT.

Many counts were recorded for this clonotype. This chain joins TRBV3-1 and TRBJ1-2, with a weak D call TRBD1 (5 bases). This CDR3 is built from 13 residues. Germline values: CDR1 LGHDT, CDR2 YNNKEL (reference sequence). Trimming pared 3 bases from V and 4 bases from J, leaving 9 bases between. In DNA, the CDR3 is TGTGCCAGCAGCCACGGGACGAGCTATGGCTACACCTTC. Amino acids: CASSHGTSYGYTF. Drawing the rest from reference TRBV3-1 and TRBJ1-2, the complete variable domain is DTAVSQTPKYLVTQMGNDKSIKCEQNLGHDTMYWYKQDSKKFLKIMFSYNNKELIINETVPNRFSPKSPDKAHLNLHINSLELGDSAVYFCASSHGTSYGYTFGSGTRLTVV.

This clonotype has a handful of counts. The chain carries TRBV4-1 and TRBJ2-3; the D is unclear. The CDR3 length is 17 residues. Germline V gene sequence: CDR1 MGHRA, CDR2 YSYEKL. V lost 2 bases and J 3 bases, leaving 18 bases between the germline ends. In DNA, the CDR3 is TGCGCCAGCAGCCAACCCTCGTCGGACCCCCCGACAGATACGCAGTATTTT. Residues: CASSQPSSDPPTDTQYF.

V usage is TRBV18 and J usage is TRBJ1-1; 9 bases are a match to TRBD1. The CDR3 covers 14 residues. CDR1 is KGHSH, CDR2 LQKENI, per germline. V gave up 6 bases and J gave up 6 bases; unmatched junction bases: 8. Here the CDR3 reads CASSRIQGAAEAFF. In DNA form, the CDR3 reads TGTGCCAGCTCTCGGATACAGGGGGCCGCTGAAGCTTTCTTT.